The rows below give T cell receptor beta chains drawn from one sample of a study of post-analysis software for immune sequencing data. A single record per CDR3 protein comes from TCRdb applying MiXCR to the PCR reads. The sample holds approximately 730,000 distinct CDR3 sequences; 46% are singletons and the top ten take roughly 4.9%. Sequences were obtained from blood. The receptors here all came from a girl aged 5-17 years with multiple sclerosis. The CDR3 runs from the conserved cysteine through the conserved F or W. The D gene is left open where the match is weak. Size values are once, few and many counts, or a class for expanded clones, and some rows have none.

>-|TRBD1|TRBV7-8|17
CASSLARLGQGYQPQHF
>-|-|TRBV3-1|14
CASSQQGLKYGYTF
>-|-|TRBV4-3|15
CASSQLQGGDQPQHF
>-|TRBD2|TRBV20-1|13
CSAQRGTSGEQYF
>-|-|TRBV12-3/TRBV12-4|12
CASSETGDTQYF
>few|TRBD1|TRBV24-1|15
CATSDLGQGAETQYF
>-|TRBD2|TRBV7-9|16
CASTGLAGGSSYEQYF
>-|TRBD2|TRBV11-1|13
CASLGLASNEQYF
>few|TRBD2|TRBV24-1|18
CATSDWASGEIPSNEQFF
>-|TRBD2|TRBV7-9|18
CASSAPRGTSGTQETQYF
>few|TRBD1|TRBV29-1|14
CSAAGTGGSYGYTF
>-|-|TRBV7-2|14
CASQSARGDYEQYF
>few|TRBD2|TRBV29-1|13
CSAGVAGGYEQYF
>-|-|TRBV2|13
CASSRDRFYEQYF
>few|TRBD1|TRBV28|16
CASSFDRGLRPDTQYF
>-|-|TRBV3-1|14
CASSQVQAYTEAFF
>few|-|TRBV7-2|18
CASSLGMSSEGMPYEQYF
>-|-|TRBV29-1|12
CSVEVEPYEQYF
>-|-|TRBV12-3/TRBV12-4|13
CASTSGRSYGYTF
>-|-|TRBV5-1|15
CASSLDGTREETQYF
>many|TRBD2|TRBV6-1|15
CASRGLAGSTDTQYF
>-|-|TRBV5-1|14
CASSHSSGTDTQYF
>-|TRBD2|TRBV10-3|15
CATSPPGGAYNEQFF
>few|-|TRBV12-3/TRBV12-4|13
CASSFSSGGEQYF
>-|TRBD1|TRBV11-3|15
CASSSRRGPGYEQYF
>few|-|TRBV28|14
CASSLASGRWGQFF
>-|TRBD2|TRBV7-9|13
CASSLGLALEQFF
>-|TRBD1|TRBV12-3/TRBV12-4|15
CASRPTGSLNEKLFF
>-|-|TRBV6-4|16
CASSDSRDEISDEQFF
>few|-|TRBV24-1|15
CATSALGLSQGTQYF
>few|TRBD1|TRBV29-1|13
CSVPGTDKETQYF
>-|-|TRBV5-4|15
CASSLDRGAYYEQYF
>-|TRBD1|TRBV11-2|15
CASSLRTGRDTEAFF